The sequence of this T cell receptor beta chain was determined in a study of blood T cell repertoires in COVID-19. The table came from immunoSEQ multiplex PCR; TCRdb's copy has only in-frame clones and leaves some out. Here the sample spans about 200,000 clones, just under 90% being singletons. The CDR3 has 15 amino acids. Trimming stripped 4 bases from V and 6 bases from J, with 16 bases between. Germline values: CDR1 LGHDT, CDR2 YNNKEL (reference sequence). Material for sequencing was PBMCs or T cells enriched from blood (not recorded which). This sequence originates from a woman aged 30 to 39 with acute COVID-19. The chain carries TRBV3-1 (or the pseudogene TRBV3-2) and TRBJ2-4; D might be TRBD2 (5 bases). As DNA, the CDR3 is TGTGCCAGCAGCCTCTATGCTGCAGGAGGAAACATTCAGTACTTC. This encodes CASSLYAAGGNIQYF.